These T cell receptor beta chains were read from a single sample in a study of T-cell memory formation after mild COVID-19. TCRdb used MiXCR to reprocess the 5' RACE reads, holding one entry per CDR3 protein. The data contain 410,000 or so distinct CDR3 sequences, roughly a quarter of them seen just once; the ten biggest clones take up roughly 13%. The sequenced sample was PBMCs or a T cell subset sorted from them (not recorded which). The receptors were gathered from an adult woman who had mild COVID-19 (a few samples of this study predate the infection). Cell type and time point are not known. Both conserved end residues are part of each CDR3. D genes are given only for firm matches. Clone sizes are given selectively: once, few, many, or a class where the clone is expanded.

TRBJ2-3 - - TRBV20-1 TGCAGTGCTAGAGCCCGAACGGGGAGTACAGATACGCAGTATTTT CSARARTGSTDTQYF
TRBJ2-3 - - TRBV14 TGTGCCAGCAGCCAAGAGAGACCTCAGGATACGCAGTATTTT CASSQERPQDTQYF
TRBJ2-2 TRBD2 - TRBV7-7 TGTGCTAGCAGCATACGGACTAGCGGGAACACCGGGGAGCTGTTTTTT CASSIRTSGNTGELFF
TRBJ1-4 - - TRBV7-8 TGTGCCAGCAGCTCGGGCCTCAGGGGTGAAAAACTGTTTTTT CASSSGLRGEKLFF
TRBJ2-1 TRBD1 few TRBV2 TGTGCCAGCAGTAACAGGGGGAGCTCCTACAATGAGCAGTTCTTC CASSNRGSSYNEQFF
TRBJ2-1 TRBD1 - TRBV7-3 TGTGCCAGCAGTCCCGGGACAGGGGGCTACAATGAGCAGTTCTTC CASSPGTGGYNEQFF
TRBJ1-2 TRBD1 - TRBV30 TGTGCCCAGCCCGGGACAGCTTATGGCTACACCTTC CAQPGTAYGYTF
TRBJ2-6 TRBD2 - TRBV20-1 TGCAGTGCTATCGCGGGAGCGTTATCTGGGGCCAACGTCCTGACTTTC CSAIAGALSGANVLTF
TRBJ1-1 - - TRBV4-1 TGCGCCAGCAGCCAAGTCGGGACGGGCCGGCCTGAAGCTTTCTTT CASSQVGTGRPEAFF
TRBJ2-7 - - TRBV4-1 TGCGCCAGCAGCCAAGATGCCCCTCTGCAGCGAGCTGGTGAGCAGTACTTC CASSQDAPLQRAGEQYF
TRBJ2-5 TRBD2 - TRBV27 TGTGCCAGCAGTTCCCTGGGACTAGCGGACCCCCAGTACTTC CASSSLGLADPQYF
TRBJ2-1 - few TRBV10-3 TGTGCCATCAGTGAGTCGAAGTCAGAGCTACTCTACAATGAGCAGTTCTTC CAISESKSELLYNEQFF
TRBJ2-2 - few TRBV12-3/TRBV12-4 TGTGCCAGCACCGGGTCGGACGACACCGGGGAGCTGTTTTTT CASTGSDDTGELFF
TRBJ1-1 - - TRBV20-1 TGCAGTGCGCTTGGCGACAGGCTGATGAACACTGAAGCTTTCTTT CSALGDRLMNTEAFF
TRBJ1-1 - - TRBV11-1 TGTGCCAGCAGCTTAGTTATGGGCGCTGAAGCTTTCTTT CASSLVMGAEAFF
TRBJ2-7 - - TRBV27 TGTGCCAGCAGTTCCCTTCGTCAGGGCCTCTCCTACGAGCAGTACTTC CASSSLRQGLSYEQYF
TRBJ2-7 - many TRBV7-6 TGTGCCAGCAGCTTAGCGGGGGCCCCCTACGAGCAGTACTTC CASSLAGAPYEQYF
TRBJ2-7 - many TRBV4-2 TGTGCCAGCAGCCAAGATCACGGCCCCTACGAGCAGTACTTC CASSQDHGPYEQYF
TRBJ2-7 TRBD2 - TRBV5-1 TGCGCCAGCAGCTTAAGCGGGACCTCCTTGGGGCAGTACTTC CASSLSGTSLGQYF
TRBJ2-3 TRBD2 few TRBV7-2 TGTGCCAGCAGCTTGCTAGGGACTAGGATGGGAGATACGCAGTATTTT CASSLLGTRMGDTQYF
TRBJ2-3 - few TRBV12-3/TRBV12-4 TGTGCCAGCAGGACGTCGGGACCTACAGATACGCAGTATTTT CASRTSGPTDTQYF
TRBJ2-2 TRBD2 - TRBV4-1 TGCGCCAGCAGCCAAGATCTACTAGCGGGGGCCCCGGGAGGGGAGCTGTTTTTT CASSQDLLAGAPGGELFF
TRBJ2-7 TRBD2 - TRBV20-1 TGCAGTGCTAGAGAACCAGACGCGACTAGCGGGGGGAGCTTCTACGAGCAGTACTTC CSAREPDATSGGSFYEQYF
TRBJ2-1 - - TRBV5-1 TGCGCCAGCAGCCACCGTCGTTCGAACAATGAGCAGTTCTTC CASSHRRSNNEQFF
TRBJ2-1 - - TRBV10-3 TGTGCCATCATGGACGGGGATTCCTACAATGAGCAGTTCTTC CAIMDGDSYNEQFF
TRBJ1-2 - - TRBV3-1 TGTGCCAGCAGCCAGGTGGACCGTCTGGGGGGCTATGGCTACACCTTC CASSQVDRLGGYGYTF
TRBJ1-2 - - TRBV29-1 TGCAGCGTTGACAGCTTCTATGGCTACACCTTC CSVDSFYGYTF
TRBJ2-3 - few TRBV9 TGTGCCAGCAGCCCTCAAGGCAGGGCAGATACGCAGTATTTT CASSPQGRADTQYF
TRBJ1-1 - few TRBV7-2 TGTGCCAGCAGCTCGGGACGGCTGAACACTGAAGCTTTCTTT CASSSGRLNTEAFF
TRBJ2-7 - few TRBV6-5 TGTGCCAGCAGTTACTCGAGCCAATACGAGCAGTACTTC CASSYSSQYEQYF
TRBJ2-3 - few TRBV9 TGTGCCAGCAGCTTGAGAAGCGGAAGGGAGCAGTATTTT CASSLRSGREQYF
TRBJ2-1 - - TRBV4-3 TGCGCCAGCAGCCTGGGGTTTAGCTCCTACAATGAGCAGTTCTTC CASSLGFSSYNEQFF
TRBJ2-3 TRBD1 few TRBV24-1 TGTGCCACCAGTGCCCCGGGACAGAGCTTCACAGATACGCAGTATTTT CATSAPGQSFTDTQYF
TRBJ2-4 TRBD1 many TRBV5-6 TGTGCCAGCAGCCCGGACAGGGGTGCCAAAAACATTCAGTACTTC CASSPDRGAKNIQYF
TRBJ2-2 TRBD2 few TRBV7-3 TGTGCCAGCAGCTCCCAGATAGGACTAGCGGGAGGGCCAAACACCGGGGAGCTGTTTTTT CASSSQIGLAGGPNTGELFF
TRBJ2-1 TRBD1 few TRBV7-3 TGTGCCAGCAGCCCACAGGGGGATGAGCAGTTCTTC CASSPQGDEQFF
TRBJ2-7 - few TRBV5-1 TGCGCCACCCGAATTTCCGGTGCGCTCCACGAGCAGTACTTC CATRISGALHEQYF
TRBJ2-7 TRBD2 - TRBV20-1 TGCAGTGCTAGGCGCTCCCTGGAGGGACTAGCGGGAGGCAACACCTACGAGCAGTACTTC CSARRSLEGLAGGNTYEQYF
TRBJ2-7 TRBD1 once TRBV20-1 TGCAGTGCTAGCGGATCAGACAGGGACTACGAGCAGTACTTC CSASGSDRDYEQYF
TRBJ2-2 - - TRBV20-1 TGCAGTGCTAGACGAGGAGGGGACACCGGGGAGCTGTTTTTT CSARRGGDTGELFF
TRBJ2-5 - - TRBV5-5 TGTGCCAGCAGGCAGGGGAGGGTTGGTAGGGAGACCCAGTACTTC CASRQGRVGRETQYF
TRBJ2-3 - - TRBV15 TGTGCCACCAGCAAATCCTCGGGACCCAGCACAGATACGCAGTATTTT CATSKSSGPSTDTQYF
TRBJ2-5 - few TRBV11-3 TGTGCCAGCAGCGACCCCAAGGGCCCGAGGCGAGAGACCCAGTACTTC CASSDPKGPRRETQYF
TRBJ2-1 - few TRBV6-5 TGTGCCAGCAGTTACAGCCCGGAGGGGGCGGGGAATGAGCAGTTCTTC CASSYSPEGAGNEQFF
TRBJ2-6 TRBD1 - TRBV27 TGTGCCAGCAGTCAGGGACAGAATATGCGTGGGGCCAACGTCCTGACTTTC CASSQGQNMRGANVLTF
TRBJ2-7 TRBD1 - TRBV5-1 TGCGCCAGCAGCCGAACGGGACAGCCCTACGAGCAGTACTTC CASSRTGQPYEQYF
TRBJ1-2 TRBD1 - TRBV27 TGTGCCAGCAGTTTATCCTATCGCCGGGACAGGGGTAACTATGGCTACACCTTC CASSLSYRRDRGNYGYTF
TRBJ2-3 - few TRBV5-1 TGCGCCAGCAGCGAGGGGCATAGCACAGATACGCAGTATTTT CASSEGHSTDTQYF
TRBJ2-7 - - TRBV12-3/TRBV12-4 TGTGCCAGCAGTTTAGCAGATTCAGCTACGAGCGAGCAGTACTTC CASSLADSATSEQYF
TRBJ1-4 - - TRBV6-5 TGTGCCAGCAGTTCCCGGGAGGGAGGTGAAAAACTGTTTTTT CASSSREGGEKLFF
TRBJ2-7 - few TRBV7-9 TGTGCCAGCAGTCGAGGTCCTGACTACGAGCAGTACTTC CASSRGPDYEQYF
TRBJ2-7 TRBD1 - TRBV6-6 TGTGCCAGCAGCTCCTCAGACAGGGGCTACGAGCAGTACTTC CASSSSDRGYEQYF
TRBJ1-1 TRBD1 - TRBV9 TGTGCCAGCAGCGCAGAGGGGACAGGGAGCACTGAAGCTTTCTTT CASSAEGTGSTEAFF
TRBJ2-7 - few TRBV19 TGTGCCAGTAGTAACGTAGGGGATTTGAACGAGCAGTACTTC CASSNVGDLNEQYF
TRBJ2-1 TRBD1 few TRBV19 TGTGCCAGTAGTTGGGCGACAGGGGTGGGGAATGAGCAGTTCTTC CASSWATGVGNEQFF
TRBJ1-2 TRBD1 few TRBV9 TGTGCCAGCAGCCCCGGGACAGGGGGCCGTGGCTACACCTTC CASSPGTGGRGYTF
TRBJ1-6 - - TRBV6-5 TGTGCCAGCAGTTACTCGAGTGGGGGGGCTAATAATTCACCCCTCCACTTT CASSYSSGGANNSPLHF
TRBJ2-2 - - TRBV9 TGTGCCAGCAGCCCCCGTTCGGGAGCGGCCGGGGAGCTGTTTTTT CASSPRSGAAGELFF
TRBJ2-1 - - TRBV30 TGTGCCTGGAGTCTCCTGATCAATGAGCAGTTCTTC CAWSLLINEQFF